The rows below give T cell receptor beta chains drawn from one sample of a study of CD8 T cells in ankylosing spondylitis. TCRdb used MiXCR to reprocess the 5' RACE reads, holding one entry per CDR3 protein. The sample has 10,000 to 15,000 distinct CDR3 sequences, more than 2.5% seen once. Sequencing was performed on blood, either unsorted or a sorted T cell fraction (not recorded which). These receptors were taken from a male donor with ankylosing spondylitis or in good health (not recorded which). The CDR3 runs from the conserved cysteine through the conserved F or W. Each size is once, few, many or a size class.

>16|TRBV9|medium-sized|TRBJ2-7
CASSLREGQASYEQYF
>15|TRBV9|many|TRBJ2-5
CASSVAPDSQETQYF
>15|TRBV18|many|TRBJ1-5
CASFTISYSNQPQHF
>15|TRBV9|many|TRBJ2-1
CASSDRDRGDNEQFF
>19|TRBV9|many|TRBJ2-6
CASSVLPGTGGSGANVLTF
>15|TRBV21-1|medium-sized|TRBJ2-2
CASRQQGFAAGELFF
>16|TRBV9|medium-sized|TRBJ1-6
CASSDRGISYNSPLHF
>16|TRBV9|many|TRBJ2-3
CASSSGGTSLIDTQYF
>16|TRBV9|many|TRBJ2-1
CASSGHPGAAIDEQFF
>14|TRBV9|many|TRBJ1-6
CASRTEQSGSPLHF
>15|TRBV9|many|TRBJ1-2
CASSVGGDINYGYTF
>16|TRBV9|many|TRBJ2-1
CASSVKRGSSYNEQFF
>19|TRBV9|many|TRBJ2-1
CASSVQPGGGGRGYNEQFF
>11|TRBV9|once|TRBJ2-1
CASSYRDEQFF
>15|TRBV9|many|TRBJ2-3
CASSGLVGNTDTQYF
>17|TRBV9|medium-sized|TRBJ1-1
CASSSTPGGAKNTEAFF
>20|TRBV9|many|TRBJ2-4
CASSVGSGWGRGQGENIQYF
>14|TRBV9|many|TRBJ2-7
CASSLGLAGYEQYF
>15|TRBV9|many|TRBJ2-1
CASSVLAGRGNEQFF
>15|TRBV9|large|TRBJ1-3
CASSATGESGNTIYF
>14|TRBV9|many|TRBJ2-1
CASSDRTVLSEQFF
>15|TRBV9|many|TRBJ2-7
CASSEGQETFYEQYF
>16|TRBV9|many|TRBJ2-3
CASSPQGSGKPDTQYF
>16|TRBV9|many|TRBJ1-6
CASSPAGIQSNSPLHF
>14|TRBV9|many|TRBJ1-1
CASSVKSRNTEAFF
>15|TRBV9|many|TRBJ1-2
CASSVAGIQVHGYTF
>14|TRBV9|medium-sized|TRBJ2-2
CASSTWGRTGELFF
>15|TRBV9|many|TRBJ2-6
CASTKSTAGANVLTF
>16|TRBV9|many|TRBJ2-3
CASSVTSVLRTDTQYF
>15|TRBV9|many|TRBJ2-5
CASAPTGILRETQYF
>18|TRBV9|many|TRBJ1-2
CASSAQLTAGRDRYGYTF
>16|TRBV9|many|TRBJ1-1
CASSVGLSNSATEAFF
>15|TRBV9|few|TRBJ2-7
CASSVSGTLTGEQYF
>14|TRBV9|many|TRBJ1-6
CASSPPGPNSPLHF
>13|TRBV9|many|TRBJ2-1
CASSASSVGEQFF
>18|TRBV9|many|TRBJ2-1
CASSSTGKSSSSYNEQFF
>15|TRBV9|many|TRBJ2-2
CASSAGTAGTGELFF
>15|TRBV9|many|TRBJ2-2
CASSGTGTGTGELFF
>13|TRBV9|many|TRBJ2-3
CASSVAGVDTQYF
>16|TRBV9|many|TRBJ1-2
CASSALGAAGSLGYTF
>14|TRBV9|many|TRBJ2-1
CASSPSGRAHEQFF